The entry below describes one TCR beta chain. The antigen it binds to is not known. The input lacks base qualities; no much larger clone sits a single base away. This specimen belongs to a study of beta chain features in type 1 diabetes listed by TCRdb under 2018. General notes on the study: No differences in mean age, gender distribution, total cell number or subset yield were found between patients and healthy donors. Whereas all 30 or so donors provided naive and central memory subsets, regulatory and stem cell-like memory subsets were isolated from just 8 patients and roughly eight healthy donors. Across all samples, some 100,000,000 sorted cells were examined, and cell number per subset correlated strongly with RNA yield. The study compared TCRB repertoires of sorted circulating CD4+ T cell subsets between recently diagnosed type 1 diabetes patients and matched healthy donors.

A distance of 7 bases separates the germline ends of V and J, which lose 4 bases and 7 bases respectively. From the cysteine up to the phenylalanine, the CDR3 has a length of 11 residues. Of all the DNA, just the CDR3 is kept, 33 bases in frame from base 1. Sequences SGHDN (CDR1) and FVKESK (CDR2) are obtained from the germline V gene. Summary of the overall study and its limitations: The naive, central memory and regulatory TCRB repertoires appeared to resemble one another more closely among patients than among healthy donors. Shorter templates might be favored by PCR, yet because patient and control samples were amplified and corrected together, any such skew would affect both groups equally. Because cDNA rather than genomic DNA was sequenced, highly expressing activated cells could have been over-represented, although no difference in activation and CD3 levels was found between groups. Because the HLA sub-analyses included only small numbers of individuals, any influence of HLA type on TCRB rearrangement was left unresolved. Type 1 diabetes patients showed a moderate but significant shortening of TCRB CDR3 length in all four CD4+ subsets. Patients with type 1 diabetes made fewer insertions and deleted more nucleotides at VDJ recombination sites, implying thymic rearrangement abnormalities.

The entire isolated RNA was reverse transcribed using the High Capacity cDNA Reverse Transcription Kit, and thus expressed TCRB transcripts were sequenced. Deep immunoSEQ sequencing was applied to naive, central memory and regulatory T cell samples, giving an average of roughly 3.5 million total reads per sample. Sorted cells were lysed in RLT buffer and RNA was extracted with DNase-treated RNeasy Micro or Mini kits, depending on cell number. To prevent cross-contamination, every cell subset was processed on its own, while patient and healthy donor samples were processed together. The immunoSEQ multiplex PCR was used to amplify TCRB sequences from cDNA, generating 87-bp fragments that spanned the CDR3 region. Amplicons were sequenced on the Illumina HiSeq platform. In the authors' own workflow: PCR bias was corrected computationally using synthetic template baselines, and reads within Hamming distance 2 were collapsed, with unmergeable singletons discarded. Reads were aligned against IMGT to assign V, D and J genes, CDR3 length and insertions or deletions at six rearrangement sites. Within each subset, clonotype counts were normalized to sorted cell number, after which true diversity and Gini coefficients were computed with the tcR R package. The overlap coefficient, calculated on TCRB nucleotide sequences, was used to measure repertoire sharing. Out-of-frame TCRB sequences from naive cells were analyzed as a proxy for the pre-selection repertoire. In its TCRdb copy, this immuneACCESS table keeps in-frame sequences only and misses some clones. Where compared with another copy, unresolved V genes explain less than half of these, and the others have no known cause. V and J calls and clone size are as listed in that table; D and trimming were resolved from the DNA. The sample data list hundreds of thousands of clones, and roughly 12% of these were observed just once. The top ten constitute over 0.008% of the sample.

Each donor gave one peripheral blood draw, averaging approximately 110 mL, which was collected into heparinised tubes. Using a panel that included CD45RO, CCR7, CD25, CD127, CD95 and CD27, naive, central memory, regulatory and stem cell-like memory CD4+ T cells were sorted on a BD FACSAria II. Every sorted population had a purity above 95%. PBMCs were isolated immediately by Lymphoprep density gradient centrifugation and stained directly without culture. Samples were stained and sorted in pairs, with one healthy donor and one patient per experiment, so that batch effects were minimized. The TCR comes from a young woman with type 1 diabetes. Sequencing input: naive CD4+ T cells from blood. This sample's cell subset or site label indicates: true naive CD4+ T cells. Recombination connected TRBV14 to TRBJ2-5; possibly the D gene is TRBD2, per 5 matching bases. The CDR3 sequence is CASSLGRTQYF. The DNA is as follows: TGTGCCAGCAGCCTGGGGAGGACCCAGTACTTC. The full variable domain, with segments outside the CDR3 supplied by the reference TRBV14 and TRBJ2-5 proteins, appears as EAGVTQFPSHSVIEKGQTVTLRCDPISGHDNLYWYRRVMGKEIKFLLHFVKESKQDESGMPNNRFLAERTGGTYSTLKVQPAELEDSGVYFCASSLGRTQYFGPGTRLLVL.